Below are 14 T cell receptor beta chains sequenced from a single sample in a study of post-analysis software for immune sequencing data. Study-wide results and limits: There were a few TRBV segments more frequent in patients than controls, and TRBV5-6, TRBV5-1 and TRBV20-1 were among them.

Researchers reported that TCR beta cDNA libraries carried unique molecular identifiers. MiXCR, applied by TCRdb to the PCR reads, yields one record per CDR3 protein. This sample carries about 680,000 distinct CDR3 sequences, 55% to 60% of them seen once, and the ten largest clones take approximately 10%. These TCRs' antigens remain unknown. Input material: blood. The source of these receptors is a girl aged 2 to 9 with multiple sclerosis.

This rearrangement joins TRBV28 to TRBJ2-7; D perhaps matches TRBD1 (6 bases). V dropped 9 bases and J dropped 1 base, with 19 bases sitting between them. CDR1 is MDHEN, CDR2 SYDVKM, per germline. The CDR3 consists of 15 residues. This CDR3 is CASQNFGQFSYEQYF. The CDR3 DNA is TGTGCCAGTCAGAATTTCGGACAGTTTTCCTACGAGCAGTACTTC. Complete variable domain (other parts from reference TRBV28 and TRBJ2-7): DVKVTQSSRYLVKRTGEKVFLECVQDMDHENMFWYRQDPGLGLRLIYFSYDVKMKEKGDIPEGYSVSREKKERFSLILESASTNQTSMYLCASQNFGQFSYEQYFGPGTRLTVT.

This chain connects TRBV6-5 to TRBJ2-7; 11 nucleotides match TRBD2. The CDR3 length is 20 residues. Germline V lookup: CDR1 MNHEY, CDR2 SVGAGI. The V segment lost 9 bases and the J segment 3 bases; nucleotides outside the gene matches: 25. The CDR3 DNA reads as TGTGCCAGAGTTACGGCCGTCCGGGAACTAGCGGGAGTTCCCGGCTACGAGCAGTACTTC. This sequence encodes CARVTAVRELAGVPGYEQYF.

To note about this clonotype: At one boundary the junction diverges from the germline segment, which might be a read error. The chain carries TRBV4-1 and TRBJ1-4; D unresolved. Germline V lookup: CDR1 MGHRA, CDR2 YSYEKL. The CDR3 has 13 residues. CDR3 protein: CASSLAGREKRFF. In DNA form, the CDR3 reads TGCGCCAGCAGCCTGGCGGGAAGGGAAAAACGGTTTTTT.

This chain joins TRBV29-1 and TRBJ2-4; possible D gene TRBD2, 6 bases. The end of the DNA aligns better with TRBJ2-7, so the J call may be wrong. This CDR3 region has 16 residues. Germline V gene sequence: CDR1 SQVTM, CDR2 ANQGSEA. The CDR3 nucleotides are TGCAGCGGGACGGGCAGGGCAAAAGGCGGGACCTACGAGCAGTACTTC. This encodes CSGTGRAKGGTYEQYF.

V gene TRBV7-2 combines with J gene TRBJ2-4; either TRBD1 or TRBD2 may supply D (5 bases each). The V and J ends lost 1 base and 7 bases respectively, with 11 bases between them. Looked up from germline, CDR1 is SGHTA and CDR2 is FQGNSA. The CDR3 covers 14 residues. CDR3 loop: CASSLGQGPNIQYF. The CDR3 region has the DNA TGTGCCAGCAGCTTAGGGCAGGGACCTAACATTCAGTACTTC.

CDR3 in amino acids: CSARKTASSTDTQYF. The CDR3 nucleotides read TGCAGTGCTAGAAAGACAGCTTCTAGCACAGATACGCAGTATTTT. The V and J genes are TRBV20-1 and TRBJ2-3; a weak D match, TRBD1 (5 bases). Between the trimmed V and J ends, which lost 2 bases and 0 bases, there was a span of 12 bases. This CDR3 has 15 residues. The germline V gene encodes CDR1 DFQATT and CDR2 SNEGSKA (reference sequence).

The rearrangement uses TRBV20-1 and TRBJ2-3; 8 bases match TRBD2. The germline V gene encodes CDR1 DFQATT and CDR2 SNEGSKA (reference sequence). The CDR3 runs 15 residues. The V segment lost 3 bases and the J segment 11 bases; nucleotides outside the gene matches: 16. This CDR3 reads CSARPNGGAPGLQYF. The CDR3 nucleotides read TGCAGTGCTAGGCCTAACGGGGGGGCCCCTGGTCTGCAGTATTTT.

The chain is built from TRBV14 and TRBJ2-1; a possible D gene is TRBD1 (7 bases). The CDR3 runs to 15 residues. Trimming pared 1 base from V and 8 bases from J, leaving 15 bases between. Germline V CDR1 and CDR2: SGHDN, FVKESK. The CDR3 nucleotides are TGTGCCAGCAGCCAAGGACAGGGAGGTTGGGATGAGCAGTTCTTC. Protein: CASSQGQGGWDEQFF.

This clonotype has a single count. The genes are TRBV6-1 and TRBJ1-5, with TRBD1 identical over 7 bases. The V and J ends lost 5 bases and 5 bases, in that order; junction bases with no gene match: 12. The CDR3 sequence is 16 residues long. In germline, CDR1 is MNHNS, CDR2 SASEGT. For the CDR3, the DNA is TGTGCCAGCAGTCCGGGACAGACAGGACCCGATCAGCCCCAGCATTTT. Protein product: CASSPGQTGPDQPQHF.

The CDR3 DNA reads as TGTGCCAGCAGCCAAGGCCTAGCTGTCGAGCAGTACTTC. This codes for CASSQGLAVEQYF. The chain uses TRBV3-1 and TRBJ2-7; D is perhaps TRBD2 (5 bases). With 1 base removed from V and 6 bases from J, the gap between germline ends came to 10 bases. Germline V CDR1 and CDR2: LGHDT, YNNKEL (reference sequence). The CDR3 has 13 residues.

This clonotype was detected only a few times. V is TRBV6-5 and J is TRBJ2-1; the D is unclear. Germline CDR1 reads MNHEY; CDR2 reads SVGAGI. Trimming pared 3 bases from V and 0 bases from J, leaving 6 bases between. CDR3 length equals 14 residues. CDR3 sequence reads: CASSYSPSYNEQFF. The CDR3 DNA reads TGTGCCAGCAGTTATTCCCCCTCCTACAATGAGCAGTTCTTC.

The chain uses TRBV6-2 or TRBV6-3 and TRBJ2-7, with D unresolved. The V end lost 2 bases, the J end lost 1 base, and 12 bases lay between the germline ends. The CDR3 has 15 residues. Germline loops: CDR1 MNHEY, CDR2 SVGEGT. The CDR3 protein is CASSYPERISYEQYF. The DNA for the CDR3 is TGTGCCAGCAGTTACCCGGAACGGATTTCCTACGAGCAGTACTTC.

V gene TRBV7-9 combines with J gene TRBJ2-1, with 8 nucleotides matching TRBD2. J lost 9 bases, V lost 7 bases, and 14 bases had no gene match. CDR3 length equals 15 residues. Germline values: CDR1 SEHNR, CDR2 FQNEAQ (reference sequence). The DNA for the CDR3 is TGTGCCAGCAAATCGACTAGGGCGGGGGGAAGTGAGCAGTTCTTC. Amino acids: CASKSTRAGGSEQFF. The whole variable domain, remainder taken from reference TRBV7-9 and TRBJ2-1, is DTGVSQNPRHKITKRGQNVTFRCDPISEHNRLYWYRQTLGQGPEFLTYFQNEAQLEKSRLLSDRFSAERPKGSFSTLEIQRTEQGDSAMYLCASKSTRAGGSEQFFGPGTRLTVL.

This clonotype was observed once. The chain links TRBV7-8 to TRBJ1-1, with D hard to call. The CDR3 consists of 15 residues. The V gene's germline CDR1 is SGHVS and CDR2 FQNEAQ. Trimming stripped 2 bases from V and 1 base from J, with 11 bases between. The DNA of the CDR3 is TGTGCCAGCAGCTTACAAGTGGAAGGGAACACTGAAGCTTTCTTT. Protein: CASSLQVEGNTEAFF.